This T cell receptor (beta chain) comes out of a study of type 1 regulatory T cells. Looking at the study overall: T-allo10 is an in vitro-generated, Tr1-enriched CD4 T cell product specific for alloantigen.

TCRdb re-derived calls from the reads in MiXCR, one entry per CDR3 protein. Of about 24,000 distinct CDR3 sequences listed, roughly two thirds were seen once; the top ten hold about 14%. Graft donor-derived T-allo10 cells were described as host-alloantigen-specific, anergic, and alloantigen-specifically suppressive. In regard to this clonotype: The antigen remains undetermined. A junction end diverges from the germline sequence, so it may reflect a read error.

Sequencing input: cultured T cells, either the whole culture or a sorted T cell fraction (not recorded which). Indicated subset: Tr1-enriched cell product generated in vitro against host alloantigens. This TCR came from a human donor in good health.

In nucleotides, the CDR3 is TGCGCCAGCAACCAAGAACTAGCGGGGTTATACAATGAGCAGTTCTTC. As protein: CASNQELAGLYNEQFF. The chain joins TRBV4-3 to TRBJ2-1; 10 bases agree with TRBD2. Germline CDR1 LGHNA, CDR2 YSLEER. This CDR3 is 16 amino acids long.